Sequencing of this TCR beta chain was carried out in a study of blood T cell repertoires in COVID-19. On the study more broadly: T cells, B-cell-depleted T cells, or PBMCs supplied cDNA or gDNA.

V was pared by 5 bases and J by 5 bases, with 17 bases between. Germline V lookup: CDR1 SGHRS, CDR2 YFSETQ. The CDR3 spans 15 residues. As processed by the authors: Amplified reference gene primers provided the basis for estimating nucleated cell counts. Some clones are missing from TCRdb's copy, which holds only in-frame ones; the method was immunoSEQ multiplex PCR. The DNA was the basis for D and trimming; V, J and clone size are from that table. The profile covers roughly 60,000 clones, with about four fifths appearing a single time and roughly 27% taken by the ten largest. This chain uses TRBV5-1 with TRBJ1-5, with a tentative D call TRBD1 (5 bases). The sample comprised peripheral blood. The receptor's source is a human donor in a cohort sampled during active COVID-19. The CDR3 DNA reads TGCGCCAGCAGTTTAGGGACGGAGGGGTATCAGCCCCAGCATTTT. This sequence encodes CASSLGTEGYQPQHF.